This entry lists 21 T cell receptor beta chains sequenced from one sample in a study of cytomegalovirus exposure and HLA in healthy donors. The PCR employed 60 Vbeta primers together with 13 Jbeta primers. Generated by immunoSEQ multiplex PCR, the TCRdb table keeps only in-frame clones and is missing some. The sample table includes around 44,000 clones. The sample taken for sequencing was PBMCs. The origin of the receptors is a male donor in good health and CMV-seropositive.

The rearrangement uses TRBV4-1 and TRBJ2-7, with 9 bases aligning to TRBD1. V trimming: 4 bases; J trimming: 1 base; junction bases outside the gene matches: 8. The germline gives CDR1 MGHRA, CDR2 YSYEKL. This CDR3 contains 16 residues. The CDR3 DNA is TGCGCCAGCAGCCCTTCCCGGACAGGGGCTTCCTACGAGCAGTACTTC. As protein: CASSPSRTGASYEQYF.

The genes are TRBV7-2 and TRBJ2-1; possible D gene TRBD2, 6 bases. V lost 4 bases and J 9 bases, leaving 13 bases between the germline ends. This CDR3 comprises 13 residues. Germline V gene sequence: CDR1 SGHTA, CDR2 FQGNSA. The CDR3 region has the DNA TGTGCCAGCAGCTCGAGGGCGGGGTTTGAGCAGTTCTTC. Amino acid sequence: CASSSRAGFEQFF.

The rearrangement links TRBV9 to TRBJ2-3; D gene unclear. The ends were cut back, 1 base at V and 0 bases at J, with 12 bases in the middle. Germline V gene lookup returns CDR1 SGDLS and CDR2 YYNGEE. The CDR3 has 16 amino acids. CDR3 sequence (DNA): TGTGCCAGCAGCGTACGGGTGGGTCAGAGCACAGATACGCAGTATTTT. Protein product: CASSVRVGQSTDTQYF.

The chain carries TRBV4-1 and TRBJ1-5; 8 nucleotides line up with TRBD1. The CDR3 is 15 amino acids. With 3 bases clipped from V and 6 bases from J, the junction kept 7 bases outside the gene matches. Germline V gene lookup returns CDR1 MGHRA and CDR2 YSYEKL. CDR3 in amino acids: CASSHDRGVSQPQHF. The CDR3 DNA follows: TGCGCCAGCAGCCACGACAGGGGAGTGTCTCAGCCCCAGCATTTT.

This rearrangement joins TRBV11-3 to TRBJ2-7; D gene ambiguous. Germline CDR1 reads SGHNT; CDR2 reads YENEEA. V lost 1 base to trimming and J lost 5 bases, with 6 bases between them. CDR3 length: 12 residues. CDR3 amino acids: CASSLGLDEQYF. CDR3 in DNA: TGTGCCAGCAGCTTAGGCCTAGACGAGCAGTACTTC.

The V gene is TRBV19, the J gene TRBJ2-7; D remains unclear. The CDR3 length is 13 residues. V was trimmed by 5 bases and J by 4 bases, leaving 12 bases between them. Germline V gives CDR1 LNHDA, CDR2 SQIVND (reference sequence). CDR3 loop: CASSRPGLYEQYF. The CDR3 DNA sequence: TGTGCCAGTAGTCGTCCAGGTTTATACGAGCAGTACTTC.

The chain recombines TRBV2 with TRBJ1-2; 7 bases fit TRBD1. V was clipped by 4 bases and J by 8 bases; unmatched bases: 13. From germline, CDR1 is SNHLY and CDR2 FYNNEI. This CDR3 spans 15 amino acids. The CDR3 reads CASSGLGTGDLGYTF. For the CDR3, the DNA is TGTGCCAGCAGTGGTCTAGGCACAGGGGATCTGGGCTACACCTTC.

The genes are TRBV19 and TRBJ2-5; D might be TRBD1 (6 bases). This CDR3 comprises 13 residues. Germline CDR1 LNHDA, CDR2 SQIVND (reference sequence). Trimming pared 5 bases from V and 3 bases from J, leaving 10 bases between. The CDR3 bases are TGTGCCAGTAGTGGGGGCGCAAAAGAGACCCAGTACTTC. Protein: CASSGGAKETQYF.

This chain links TRBV5-4 with TRBJ2-3, with D unclear. Per the germline V gene, CDR1 is SGHNT and CDR2 is YYREEE (reference sequence). The germline V and J ends were trimmed by 3 bases and 4 bases, with 12 bases remaining between them. This CDR3 is 14 amino acids long. CDR3 loop: CASSSKQVADTQYF. CDR3 in DNA: TGTGCCAGCAGCTCCAAGCAGGTGGCAGATACGCAGTATTTT. The whole variable domain, filled in from reference TRBV5-4 and TRBJ2-3, reads ETGVTQSPTHLIKTRGQQVTLRCSSQSGHNTVSWYQQALGQGPQFIFQYYREEENGRGNFPPRFSGLQFPNYSSELNVNALELDDSALYLCASSSKQVADTQYFGPGTRLTVL.

The chain's CDR3 is CASTNPASGAPGLFF. CDR3 DNA sequence: TGTGCCAGCACCAACCCGGCTAGCGGGGCCCCGGGGCTGTTTTTT. This chain connects TRBV27 to TRBJ2-2, with 9 bases fitting TRBD2. Trimming took 7 bases from V and 13 from J; bases not matched to a gene: 16. CDR1 is MNHEY, CDR2 SMNVEV, per germline (reference sequence). The CDR3 totals 15 residues.

This chain links TRBV27 with TRBJ1-3; 7 bases align to TRBD1. This CDR3 is 17 amino acids long. The germline gives CDR1 MNHEY, CDR2 SMNVEV (reference sequence). With 3 bases clipped from V and 0 bases from J, the junction kept 8 bases outside the gene matches. The CDR3 DNA follows: TGTGCCAGCAGTTTCCGGGACAGCCCTAGCTCTGGAAACACCATATATTTT. Translated: CASSFRDSPSSGNTIYF.

The rearrangement uses TRBV5-1 and TRBJ2-5, with a possible D match to TRBD1 (5 bases). V lost 0 bases and J lost 4, with 10 bases in between. The CDR3 contains 14 residues. Germline V CDR1 and CDR2: SGHRS, YFSETQ. CDR3 in amino acids: CASSLGQTAETQYF. The CDR3 DNA follows: TGCGCCAGCAGCTTGGGACAGACGGCAGAGACCCAGTACTTC. The complete variable domain, with remaining parts taken from reference TRBV5-1 and TRBJ2-5, reads KAGVTQTPRYLIKTRGQQVTLSCSPISGHRSVSWYQQTPGQGLQFLFEYFSETQRNKGNFPGRFSGRQFSNSRSEMNVSTLELGDSALYLCASSLGQTAETQYFGPGTRLLVL.

The chain combines TRBV2 with TRBJ1-5, with D maybe TRBD1 (6 bases). The CDR3 spans 15 residues. The ends were cut back, 7 bases at V and 0 bases at J, with 13 bases in the middle. CDR1 and CDR2 (germline): SNHLY, FYNNEI. The CDR3 protein is CASTPDSHSNQPQHF. CDR3 DNA sequence: TGTGCCAGCACCCCGGACAGTCATAGCAATCAGCCCCAGCATTTT.

The rearrangement joins TRBV6-5 to TRBJ1-6, with D maybe TRBD1 (6 bases). With 0 bases removed from V and 10 bases from J, the gap between germline ends came to 13 bases. This CDR3 has 15 residues. The germline gives CDR1 MNHEY, CDR2 SVGAGI. CDR3 DNA: TGTGCCAGCAGTTACTCGGGTAGGGGGGGCTCACCCCTCCACTTT. Protein product: CASSYSGRGGSPLHF.

The gene calls are TRBV2 and TRBJ2-7; perhaps TRBD2 as D (5 bases). V was shortened by 4 bases and J by 2 bases, with 9 bases between the two germline ends. This CDR3 spans 13 amino acids. CDR1 and CDR2 (germline): SNHLY, FYNNEI. The chain's CDR3 is CASSARVTYEQYF. The DNA of the CDR3 is TGTGCCAGCAGTGCGAGGGTAACCTACGAGCAGTACTTC.

The V gene is TRBV28, the J gene TRBJ2-7; D gene ambiguous. The CDR3 has 16 amino acids. Per germline, CDR1 MDHEN and CDR2 SYDVKM. Trimming took off 5 bases at V and 1 base at J, with 18 bases between the two ends. The CDR3 spells CASSPQTVYSSYEQYF. In DNA form, the CDR3 reads TGTGCCAGCAGTCCGCAAACTGTCTATTCTTCCTACGAGCAGTACTTC. Full variable domain (rest looked up from reference TRBV28 and TRBJ2-7): DVKVTQSSRYLVKRTGEKVFLECVQDMDHENMFWYRQDPGLGLRLIYFSYDVKMKEKGDIPEGYSVSREKKERFSLILESASTNQTSMYLCASSPQTVYSSYEQYFGPGTRLTVT.

V gene TRBV27 combines with J gene TRBJ2-3; 8 bases agree with TRBD2. CDR3 length: 14 residues. Germline assignment: CDR1 MNHEY and CDR2 SMNVEV (reference sequence). With V trimmed by 10 bases and J by 1 base, 7 bases remained unmatched. CDR3 amino acids: CATGATSGTDTQYF. In DNA form, the CDR3 reads TGTGCCACCGGAGCGACTAGCGGCACAGATACGCAGTATTTT.

The rearrangement links TRBV27 to TRBJ2-1, with D perhaps matching TRBD2 (6 bases). The CDR3 contains 14 residues. The V and J ends lost 0 bases and 10 bases respectively, with 13 bases between them. CDR1 and CDR2 (germline): MNHEY, SMNVEV (reference sequence). The CDR3, as DNA: TGTGCCAGCAGTTTATCGGGGACTCCTATGGAGCAGTTCTTC. Translated: CASSLSGTPMEQFF.

The chain uses TRBV15 and TRBJ1-1, with a tentative D call TRBD1 (5 bases). The V end lost 0 bases, the J end lost 6 bases, and 8 bases lay between the germline ends. The CDR3 runs to 13 residues. Germline CDR1 is LNHNV and CDR2 is YYDKDF (reference sequence). The CDR3, as DNA: TGTGCCACCAGCAGAGATGGGGGGGCTGAAGCTTTCTTT. It specifies CATSRDGGAEAFF.

V gene TRBV7-9 combines with J gene TRBJ2-3; possible D gene TRBD2, 5 bases. Per germline, CDR1 SEHNR and CDR2 FQNEAQ (reference sequence). The V end lost 2 bases, the J end lost 4 bases, and 7 bases lay between the germline ends. The CDR3 length is 13 residues. CDR3 coding DNA: TGTGCCAGCAGCTTACGGGGTGCAGATACGCAGTATTTT. Amino acid sequence: CASSLRGADTQYF.

The rearrangement uses TRBV10-2 and TRBJ1-3, with TRBD1 matching over 9 bases. The germline V gene encodes CDR1 WSHSY and CDR2 SAAADI. Trimming removed 6 bases from V and 7 bases from J; junction bases left unmatched: 10. The length of the CDR3 is 15 residues. The CDR3 DNA follows: TGCGCCAGCAGCGAGGCGGGACAGGGTACGAACACCATATATTTT. As protein: CASSEAGQGTNTIYF.